Below are 16 T cell receptor beta chains sequenced from a single sample in a study of blood T cell repertoires in COVID-19. Some clones are missing from TCRdb's copy, which holds only in-frame ones; the method was immunoSEQ multiplex PCR. The sample holds fewer than 100,000 clones, around 79% seen once. The sample was peripheral blood. These receptors all come from a human donor in a cohort sampled during active COVID-19.

The J gene is TRBJ1-4, the V gene TRBV5-1; maybe TRBD1 (5 bases). V lost 3 bases and J lost 4, with 7 bases in between. CDR1 SGHRS and CDR2 YFSETQ come from the germline V gene. CDR3 length equals 13 residues. The CDR3 coding sequence is TGCGCCAGCAGCTCGGACAATAATGAAAAACTGTTTTTT. It translates to CASSSDNNEKLFF.

The chain combines TRBV19 with TRBJ1-6; maybe TRBD1 (6 bases). Trimming removed 6 bases from V and 7 bases from J, with 13 bases in between. The germline V gene has CDR1 LNHDA and CDR2 SQIVND (reference sequence). CDR3 length equals 14 residues. CDR3 in amino acids: CASSPRGINSPLHF. DNA of the CDR3: TGTGCCAGTAGCCCCAGGGGTATCAATTCACCCCTCCACTTT.

This clone was found a few times. The CDR3 loop reads CASSYADRGPYEQYF. The CDR3 nucleotides read TGTGCCAGCAGTTACGCAGACAGGGGACCCTACGAGCAGTACTTC. The chain carries TRBV6-2 or TRBV6-3 and TRBJ2-7, with 8 bases aligning to TRBD1. Germline CDR1 reads MNHEY; CDR2 reads SVGEGT. The junction had 5 bases not matched to a gene; V was cut back by 2 bases and J by 2 bases. The CDR3 has 15 residues.

Points on this clone: Other DNA sequences in this specimen translate into the identical CDR3. The CDR3 protein is CASSVGGVSTEAFF. The DNA for the CDR3 is TGTGCCAGCAGCGTAGGGGGGGTCAGCACTGAAGCTTTCTTT. V gene TRBV9 combines with J gene TRBJ1-1; a weak D match, TRBD1 (5 bases). The germline V and J ends were trimmed by 0 bases and 4 bases, with 10 bases remaining between them. CDR1 and CDR2 from the germline V gene are SGDLS and YYNGEE. The CDR3 length is 14 residues.

This clone was seen just once. V usage is TRBV27 and J usage is TRBJ1-1, with 8 bases lining up with TRBD1. V trimming: 4 bases; J trimming: 0 bases; junction bases outside the gene matches: 7. The germline V gene has CDR1 MNHEY and CDR2 SMNVEV (reference sequence). The CDR3 sequence is 16 residues long. CDR3 sequence reads: CASSSRTGKLNTEAFF. The CDR3 region has the DNA TGTGCCAGCAGTTCGAGGACAGGGAAGTTGAACACTGAAGCTTTCTTT.

The chain recombines TRBV5-5 with TRBJ2-1; 7 bases agree with TRBD2. Germline-derived CDR1 and CDR2 are SGHKS and YYEKEE (reference sequence). V was pared by 1 base and J by 4 bases, with 5 bases of the junction left unmatched. CDR3 size: 15 residues. The CDR3 here is CASSLMASGYNEQFF. The CDR3 coding sequence is TGTGCCAGCAGCTTGATGGCTAGCGGATACAATGAGCAGTTCTTC.

The chain employs TRBV19 and TRBJ1-5; 9 nucleotides match TRBD1. The CDR3 consists of 16 residues. Germline lookup yields CDR1 LNHDA and CDR2 SQIVND (reference sequence). With 3 bases clipped from V and 5 bases from J, the junction kept 8 bases outside the gene matches. The CDR3 DNA follows: TGTGCCAGTAGTATTCGGACAGGGGCCAGGGATCAGCCCCAGCATTTT. Its translation is CASSIRTGARDQPQHF.

The V and J genes are TRBV4-3 and TRBJ2-2; D possibly corresponds to TRBD1 (5 bases). Germline CDR1 and CDR2: LGHNA and YSLEER. The CDR3 totals 17 residues. Trimming stripped 4 bases from V and 0 bases from J, with 15 bases between. Here the CDR3 reads CASSPPSARANTGELFF. CDR3 in DNA: TGCGCCAGCAGCCCCCCATCGGCCAGGGCGAACACCGGGGAGCTGTTTTTT.

V usage is TRBV19 and J usage is TRBJ1-4; 9 positions agree with TRBD1. This CDR3 region has 15 residues. The germline gives CDR1 LNHDA, CDR2 SQIVND (reference sequence). The V segment lost 3 bases and the J segment 8 bases; nucleotides outside the gene matches: 7. The CDR3 nucleotides read TGTGCCAGTAGTATTGGGACAGGGCTACGGGAAAAACTGTTTTTT. Encoded protein: CASSIGTGLREKLFF. The complete variable domain, with remaining parts taken from reference TRBV19 and TRBJ1-4, reads DGGITQSPKYLFRKEGQNVTLSCEQNLNHDAMYWYRQDPGQGLRLIYYSQIVNDFQKGDIAEGYSVSREKKESFPLTVTSAQKNPTAFYLCASSIGTGLREKLFFGSGTQLSVL.

The V gene is TRBV2, the J gene TRBJ2-1; 11 nucleotides agree with TRBD2. The J segment lost 7 bases and the V segment lost 6 bases, leaving 8 bases of the junction unmatched. The CDR3 totals 15 residues. CDR1 and CDR2 (germline): SNHLY, FYNNEI. This chain's CDR3 is CASRKELAGENEQFF. The CDR3 DNA reads TGTGCCAGCAGAAAGGAACTAGCGGGAGAAAATGAGCAGTTCTTC.

This chain uses TRBV28 with TRBJ1-2, with D possibly matching TRBD1 (6 bases). The CDR3 covers 16 residues. V lost 6 bases and J 4 bases, leaving 21 bases between the germline ends. Per germline, CDR1 MDHEN and CDR2 SYDVKM. DNA for the CDR3: TGTGCCAGCAGCCCGACATCGGAAGGGGGTCCCTATGGCTACACCTTC. This sequence encodes CASSPTSEGGPYGYTF.

The J gene is TRBJ2-1, the V gene TRBV5-1, with 12 bases fitting TRBD2. CDR1 SGHRS and CDR2 YFSETQ come from the germline V gene. This CDR3 region has 19 residues. With V trimmed by 4 bases and J by 1 base, 12 bases remained unmatched. The CDR3, as DNA: TGCGCCAGCAGCGACCCACTAGCGGGAGGAGTTAAGTCCTACAATGAGCAGTTCTTC. As protein: CASSDPLAGGVKSYNEQFF.

This chain joins TRBV19 and TRBJ1-5; tentatively, D is TRBD1 (5 bases). CDR3 length: 13 residues. V lost 5 bases to trimming and J lost 4 bases, with 9 bases between them. CDR1 is LNHDA, CDR2 SQIVND, per germline (reference sequence). CDR3: CASSPDMNQPQHF. CDR3 nucleotides: TGTGCCAGTAGTCCGGACATGAATCAGCCCCAGCATTTT.

CDR3 loop: CASSSGGVRLTLGEQYF. The CDR3 nucleotides read TGTGCCAGCAGCTCCGGCGGGGTGCGTCTCACGTTAGGCGAGCAGTACTTC. V and J are TRBV11-2 and TRBJ2-7; TRBD2 is a possible D gene (6 bases). The CDR3 loop spans 17 amino acids. Germline assignment: CDR1 SGHAT and CDR2 FQNNGV. Trimming stripped 4 bases from V and 6 bases from J, with 25 bases between.

The rearrangement joins TRBV11-2 to TRBJ2-5; 8 bases agree with TRBD2. The CDR3 is 14 amino acids. Per the germline V gene, CDR1 is SGHAT and CDR2 is FQNNGV. The ends lost 5 bases at V and 5 bases at J; junction bases unmatched: 7. The CDR3 reads CASSQNPGGETQYF. In DNA form, the CDR3 reads TGTGCCAGCAGCCAAAATCCGGGGGGGGAGACCCAGTACTTC. Together with reference TRBV11-2 and TRBJ2-5, the CDR3 gives the full variable domain: EAGVAQSPRYKIIEKRQSVAFWCNPISGHATLYWYQQILGQGPKLLIQFQNNGVVDDSQLPKDRFSAERLKGVDSTLKIQPAKLEDSAVYLCASSQNPGGETQYFGPGTRLLVL.

The V call is TRBV7-2, the J call TRBJ2-5; maybe TRBD1 (5 bases). The germline gives CDR1 SGHTA, CDR2 FQGNSA. The V end was cut by 4 bases, the J end by 7 bases, with 13 bases between. This CDR3 has 13 residues. In nucleotides, the CDR3 is TGTGCCAGCAGCTCCGCCAGACAGAGGACCCAGTACTTC. Protein product: CASSSARQRTQYF.